A single T cell receptor beta chain is shown here with its context. Its antigen is as yet unknown. This specimen belongs to a study of beta chain features in type 1 diabetes. Isolated RNA was reverse transcribed in full, so expressed TCRB transcripts were sequenced. Method: immunoSEQ multiplex PCR; TCRdb's copy keeps in-frame clones and lacks some. This table has approximately 250,000 clones, roughly a tenth appearing once. Study observations and caveats: Type 1 diabetes patients showed a moderate but significant shortening of TCRB CDR3s in all four CD4+ subsets. Healthy donors had naive, central memory and Treg TCRB repertoires that appeared less similar than those seen among patients.

Germline CDR1 SGHNT, CDR2 YENEEA. V shed 4 bases, J shed 1 base, and the junction held 4 bases outside the gene matches. This CDR3 comprises 14 residues. The sequenced sample consisted of naive CD4+ T cells from blood. The source is a man aged 25-45 years with type 1 diabetes. The chain employs TRBV11-3 and TRBJ2-7; 7 nucleotides agree with TRBD2. This CDR3 reads CASSSWGGSYEQYF. CDR3 DNA: TGTGCCAGCAGCTCCTGGGGAGGGTCCTACGAGCAGTACTTC. The full variable domain, with the rest looked up from reference TRBV11-3 and TRBJ2-7, is EAGVVQSPRYKIIEKKQPVAFWCNPISGHNTLYWYLQNLGQGPELLIRYENEEAVDDSQLPKDRFSAERLKGVDSTLKIQPAELGDSAVYLCASSSWGGSYEQYFGPGTRLTVT.